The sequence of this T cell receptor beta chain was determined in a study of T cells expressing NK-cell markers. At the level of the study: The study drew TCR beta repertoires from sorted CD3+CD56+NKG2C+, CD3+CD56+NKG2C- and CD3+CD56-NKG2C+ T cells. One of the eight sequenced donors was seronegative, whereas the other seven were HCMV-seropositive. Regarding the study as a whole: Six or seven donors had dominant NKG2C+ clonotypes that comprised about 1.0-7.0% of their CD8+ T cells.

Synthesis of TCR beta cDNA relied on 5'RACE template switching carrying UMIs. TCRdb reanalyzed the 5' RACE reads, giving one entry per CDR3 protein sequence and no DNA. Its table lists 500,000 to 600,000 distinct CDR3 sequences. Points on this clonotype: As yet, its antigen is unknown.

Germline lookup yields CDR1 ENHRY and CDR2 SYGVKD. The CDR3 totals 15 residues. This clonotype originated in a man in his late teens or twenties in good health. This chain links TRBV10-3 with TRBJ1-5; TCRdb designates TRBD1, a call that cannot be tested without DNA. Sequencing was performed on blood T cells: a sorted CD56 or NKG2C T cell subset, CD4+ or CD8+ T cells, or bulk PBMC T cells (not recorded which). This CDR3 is CAISENRGINQPQHF.